The 21 T cell receptor beta chains below come from one sample, sequenced in a study of OX40 agonist ivuxolimab in advanced cancers. Some clones are missing from TCRdb's copy, which holds only in-frame ones; the method was immunoSEQ multiplex PCR. This table holds roughly 60,000 clones, 85% to 90% found once. The sample in question was CD4+ or CD8+ T cells sorted from blood, obtained in a trial of the OX40 agonist ivuxolimab. The receptors shown here come from an adult with an advanced solid tumor such as melanoma, head and neck, liver or kidney cancer.

This rearrangement joins TRBV6-4 to TRBJ1-4; D might be TRBD1 (5 bases). The CDR3 sequence is 16 residues long. Germline CDR1 MRHNA, CDR2 SNTAGT. Between the trimmed V and J ends, which lost 0 bases and 5 bases, there was a span of 13 bases. The CDR3 DNA reads TGTGCCAGCAGTGACTCCTGGGGCGGAGGAAATGAAAAACTGTTTTTT. Protein product: CASSDSWGGGNEKLFF.

The chain links TRBV5-1 to TRBJ2-5; D ambiguous. Trimming cost V 0 bases and J 4 bases, with 4 bases left between them. The CDR3 loop spans 12 amino acids. The germline CDR1 and CDR2 sequences are SGHRS and YFSETQ. DNA of the CDR3: TGCGCCAGCAGCTTGGCTTTAGAGACCCAGTACTTC. It translates to CASSLALETQYF.

The rearrangement joins TRBV6-5 to TRBJ1-5; D gene uncertain. Germline CDR1 MNHEY, CDR2 SVGAGI. V gave up 8 bases and J gave up 4 bases, with 12 bases separating them. The CDR3 length is 13 residues. CDR3 residues: CASEEQTNQPQHF. As DNA, the CDR3 is TGTGCCAGCGAGGAGCAGACAAATCAGCCCCAGCATTTT.

In this sample, this clone turned up once. J is TRBJ2-5 and V is TRBV11-2, with D maybe TRBD2 (5 bases). V gave up 2 bases and J gave up 7 bases, with 11 bases separating them. There are 13 residues in the CDR3. Germline values: CDR1 SGHAT, CDR2 FQNNGV. The CDR3 nucleotides read TGTGCCAGCAGCTTACCAAGACGGGGGACCCAGTACTTC. Residues: CASSLPRRGTQYF.

This chain connects TRBV6-1 to TRBJ2-7; D may correspond to TRBD1 or TRBD2 (5 bases each). V lost 1 base and J lost 0, with 16 bases in between. This CDR3 spans 17 amino acids. Per the germline V gene, CDR1 is MNHNS and CDR2 is SASEGT. CDR3 bases: TGTGCCAGCAGTGAAGAAGGGATTTGGGGGAGCTCCTACGAGCAGTACTTC. It codes for CASSEEGIWGSSYEQYF.

The V gene is TRBV2, the J gene TRBJ1-4; a possible D gene is TRBD1 (5 bases). V shed 0 bases and J shed 8 bases, with 10 bases lying between them. The CDR3 consists of 14 residues. Germline V gene lookup returns CDR1 SNHLY and CDR2 FYNNEI. The CDR3 reads CASSEAREGEKLFF. Written as DNA, the CDR3 is TGTGCCAGCAGTGAAGCGCGCGAGGGGGAAAAACTGTTTTTT.

The chain recombines TRBV7-9 with TRBJ1-2, with 7 nucleotides matching TRBD1. The CDR3 has 15 residues. The germline gives CDR1 SEHNR, CDR2 FQNEAQ (reference sequence). Germline trimming cut 1 base from V and 5 bases from J; bases unmatched to any gene: 7. The CDR3 DNA reads TGTGCCAGCAGCTTAGTGAGGGACAGCCTATATGGCTACACCTTC. Encoded protein: CASSLVRDSLYGYTF.

J is TRBJ1-1 and V is TRBV19; 10 bases are a match to TRBD1. Germline values: CDR1 LNHDA, CDR2 SQIVND (reference sequence). V lost 5 bases to trimming and J lost 0 bases; unmatched junction nucleotides: 12. This CDR3 has 18 residues. CDR3 loop: CASSSPRRTGGMNTEAFF. The DNA for the CDR3 is TGTGCCAGTAGTTCTCCTCGCCGGACAGGGGGTATGAACACTGAAGCTTTCTTT.

V gene TRBV5-1 combines with J gene TRBJ2-7, with 8 bases aligning to TRBD2. The ends lost 0 bases at V and 7 bases at J; junction bases unmatched: 0. In germline, CDR1 is SGHRS, CDR2 YFSETQ. This CDR3 is built from 12 residues. This CDR3 is CASSLAGGEQYF. Here the CDR3 DNA reads TGCGCCAGCAGCTTGGCGGGGGGGGAGCAGTACTTC. The complete variable domain, with remaining parts taken from reference TRBV5-1 and TRBJ2-7, reads KAGVTQTPRYLIKTRGQQVTLSCSPISGHRSVSWYQQTPGQGLQFLFEYFSETQRNKGNFPGRFSGRQFSNSRSEMNVSTLELGDSALYLCASSLAGGEQYFGPGTRLTVT.

The chain combines TRBV6-4 with TRBJ2-1; no firm D call. Germline V lookup: CDR1 MRHNA, CDR2 SNTAGT. The CDR3 loop spans 15 amino acids. V shed 5 bases and J shed 2 bases, with 13 bases lying between them. The CDR3 here is CASSLSGVPYNEQFF. The CDR3 DNA follows: TGTGCCAGCAGTCTTAGTGGGGTTCCCTACAATGAGCAGTTCTTC.

This clone was counted once. The rearrangement uses TRBV12-5 and TRBJ2-7; tentatively, D is TRBD1 (7 bases). Trimming stripped 6 bases from V and 6 bases from J, with 24 bases between. CDR3 length: 16 residues. Germline V lookup: CDR1 LGHNT, CDR2 FRNRAP. CDR3 region: CASGRDREDWGSEQYF. The CDR3 DNA reads TGTGCTAGTGGCCGAGACAGGGAGGATTGGGGTTCCGAGCAGTACTTC.

V gene TRBV5-1 combines with J gene TRBJ2-3; 7 bases match TRBD1. The CDR3 is 18 residues long. Trimming at V came to 4 bases and at J to 0 bases, leaving 14 bases not matched to a gene. From germline, CDR1 is SGHRS and CDR2 YFSETQ. The CDR3 sequence: CASSPAGTARLSTDTQYF. The CDR3 nucleotides are TGCGCCAGCAGCCCGGCCGGGACAGCTCGCCTTAGCACAGATACGCAGTATTTT. Full variable domain (rest looked up from reference TRBV5-1 and TRBJ2-3): KAGVTQTPRYLIKTRGQQVTLSCSPISGHRSVSWYQQTPGQGLQFLFEYFSETQRNKGNFPGRFSGRQFSNSRSEMNVSTLELGDSALYLCASSPAGTARLSTDTQYFGPGTRLTVL.

The chain carries TRBV7-8 and TRBJ1-1; 10 bases agree with TRBD1. Germline-derived CDR1 and CDR2 are SGHVS and FQNEAQ. The V segment lost 0 bases and the J segment 0 bases; nucleotides outside the gene matches: 7. This CDR3 has 18 amino acids. CDR3 region: CASSLAYPGQGMNTEAFF. Here the CDR3 DNA reads TGTGCCAGCAGCTTAGCATATCCGGGACAGGGGATGAACACTGAAGCTTTCTTT.

This chain uses TRBV30 with TRBJ1-5, with 8 positions matching TRBD1. Per germline, CDR1 GTSNPN and CDR2 SVGIG (reference sequence). The CDR3 has 14 amino acids. Trimming cost V 4 bases and J 2 bases; bases outside gene matches: 4. The CDR3 coding sequence is TGTGCCTGGAATCAGGGACAGGGCAATCAGCCCCAGCATTTT. Translation: CAWNQGQGNQPQHF. Complete variable domain (other parts from reference TRBV30 and TRBJ1-5): SQTIHQWPATLVQPVGSPLSLECTVEGTSNPNLYWYRQAAGRGLQLLFYSVGIGQISSEVPQNLSASRPQDRQFILSSKKLLLSDSGFYLCAWNQGQGNQPQHFGDGTRLSIL.

This clone was detected a few times. This chain connects TRBV30 to TRBJ1-4; a possible D gene is TRBD1 (5 bases). V was trimmed by 4 bases and J by 8 bases, leaving 11 bases between them. Germline assignment: CDR1 GTSNPN and CDR2 SVGIG (reference sequence). CDR3 length: 12 residues. The CDR3: CAWTGVGEKLFF. CDR3 nucleotide sequence: TGTGCCTGGACGGGGGTTGGGGAAAAACTGTTTTTT.

This sequence joins TRBV10-1 and TRBJ1-3; 8 bases match TRBD1. The CDR3 spans 15 residues. V was clipped by 4 bases and J by 4 bases; unmatched bases: 6. Germline CDR1 and CDR2: WNHNN and SYGVQD (reference sequence). The chain's CDR3 is CASSADRVPGNTIYF. The CDR3 region has the DNA TGCGCCAGCAGTGCGGACAGGGTCCCCGGAAACACCATATATTTT.

V usage is TRBV30 and J usage is TRBJ2-3; D is ambiguous. Germline V CDR1 and CDR2: GTSNPN, SVGIG (reference sequence). This CDR3 is 13 amino acids long. The V and J ends lost 4 bases and 6 bases respectively, with 14 bases between them. The CDR3 protein is CAWTARWADTQYF. In DNA form, the CDR3 reads TGTGCCTGGACCGCGAGGTGGGCCGATACGCAGTATTTT.

The V and J genes are TRBV2 and TRBJ1-5; TRBD1 matches at 8 bases. The CDR3 sequence is 15 residues long. Germline loops: CDR1 SNHLY, CDR2 FYNNEI. V shed 7 bases, J shed 5 bases, and the junction held 10 bases outside the gene matches. The CDR3, as DNA: TGTGCCAGCACAACGAATCAGGGGGCCGATCAGCCCCAGCATTTT. Amino acids: CASTTNQGADQPQHF.

The rearrangement uses TRBV10-1 and TRBJ1-4, with D hard to call. The CDR3 is 15 amino acids. From germline, CDR1 is WNHNN and CDR2 SYGVQD (reference sequence). Trimming took off 6 bases at V and 0 bases at J, with 11 bases between the two ends. The CDR3 DNA follows: TGCGCCAGCAGAGACGGGTCCGCAACTAATGAAAAACTGTTTTTT. This translates into CASRDGSATNEKLFF.

The chain combines TRBV20-1 with TRBJ2-5; tentatively, D is TRBD1 (5 bases). CDR1 is DFQATT and CDR2 is SNEGSKA in the germline V gene (reference sequence). This CDR3 region has 11 residues. Deletions cut 5 bases from V and 7 bases from J, with 11 bases between. CDR3 residues: CSASRGATQYF. The DNA for the CDR3 is TGCAGTGCTTCCCGTGGGGCGACCCAGTACTTC.

The CDR3 is CASSGQAGRTYNEQFF. In nucleotides, the CDR3 is TGTGCCAGCAGCGGACAAGCGGGAAGAACCTACAATGAGCAGTTCTTC. The chain is built from TRBV7-9 and TRBJ2-1, with 7 bases fitting TRBD2. Trimming cost V 5 bases and J 2 bases; bases outside gene matches: 9. CDR3 length: 16 amino acids. Germline V gene data show CDR1 as SEHNR and CDR2 as FQNEAQ (reference sequence).